This TCR beta chain was recovered during a study of cytomegalovirus exposure and HLA in healthy donors. Overall study results and limits: Whilst most TCR sequences proved rare, a subset of public TCRs occurred across many donors. Cytomegalovirus-associated TCR beta chains were listed, numbering some 180.

The repertoire was sequenced with immunoSEQ multiplex PCR; TCRdb's copy has only in-frame clones and lacks some. The table lists about 280,000 clones, 70% to 90% of them singletons. Germline CDR1 reads MNHEY; CDR2 reads SMNVEV (reference sequence). This CDR3 spans 14 amino acids. Trimming removed 5 bases from V and 12 bases from J, with 19 bases in between. Among the 120 or so subjects of the validation cohort, separate from the roughly 700-subject first cohort, were the donors. About this clone itself: Its antigen remains unknown.

The chain joins TRBV27 to TRBJ1-4; D is unresolved. The origin of this receptor is a woman aged 18-35 years in good health and CMV-seronegative. What was sequenced was PBMCs. The CDR3 DNA reads as TGTGCCAGCAGTCCATATCGAGGCGGGTCGGAACTGTTTTTT. As protein: CASSPYRGGSELFF. The full variable domain, its missing parts supplied by reference TRBV27 and TRBJ1-4, is EAQVTQNPRYLITVTGKKLTVTCSQNMNHEYMSWYRQDPGLGLRQIYYSMNVEVTDKGDVPEGYKVSRKEKRNFPLILESPSPNQTSLYFCASSPYRGGSELFFGSGTQLSVL.